Following are 19 T cell receptor beta chains from one sample sequenced in a study of blood T cell repertoires in COVID-19. The table came from immunoSEQ multiplex PCR; TCRdb's copy has only in-frame clones and leaves some out. The table records approximately 240,000 clones, 75% to 85% of them present only once. The sequenced material came from peripheral blood. These receptors all come from a young woman with COVID-19, enrolled during active disease.

V and J are TRBV18 and TRBJ1-1, with D maybe TRBD1 (6 bases). The germline V gene has CDR1 KGHSH and CDR2 LQKENI. V lost 5 bases to trimming and J lost 2 bases, with 9 bases between them. The CDR3 covers 13 residues. This chain's CDR3 is CASSTGQNTEAFF. Here the CDR3 DNA reads TGTGCCAGCTCAACGGGACAAAACACTGAAGCTTTCTTT.

The rearrangement links TRBV11-1 to TRBJ2-1; D is possibly TRBD2 (5 bases). The CDR3 totals 16 residues. Germline assignment: CDR1 SGHAT and CDR2 FQDESV (reference sequence). V dropped 5 bases and J dropped 4 bases, with 18 bases sitting between them. This CDR3 is CASSPKREHSYNEQFF. CDR3 DNA sequence: TGTGCCAGCAGCCCGAAGAGGGAACACTCTTACAATGAGCAGTTCTTC.

The genes are TRBV19 and TRBJ1-2; 9 bases are shared with TRBD1. The V gene's germline CDR1 is LNHDA and CDR2 SQIVND (reference sequence). V gave up 4 bases and J gave up 8 bases; unmatched junction bases: 5. The CDR3 spans 13 residues. CDR3 coding DNA: TGTGCCAGTAGTACGGGACAGGGCCGGGGCTACACCTTC. Its translation: CASSTGQGRGYTF.

J is TRBJ1-4 and V is TRBV4-1; 11 nucleotides line up with TRBD1. CDR3 length: 16 residues. V was pared by 4 bases and J by 7 bases, with 8 bases of the junction left unmatched. Germline V gene lookup returns CDR1 MGHRA and CDR2 YSYEKL. The CDR3 is CASSLGQGAGGEKLFF. The CDR3 DNA sequence: TGCGCCAGCAGCCTCGGACAGGGGGCAGGTGGTGAAAAACTGTTTTTT.

The chain has TRBV28 and TRBJ1-6; no clear D gene. The CDR3 loop spans 14 amino acids. Trimming removed 3 bases from V and 6 bases from J, with 9 bases in between. CDR1 and CDR2 from the germline V gene are MDHEN and SYDVKM. CDR3 coding DNA: TGTGCCAGCAGTTTGCGTAGCTTTAATTCACCCCTCCACTTT. This translates into CASSLRSFNSPLHF.

This chain connects TRBV29-1 to TRBJ2-7, with D possibly TRBD1 on 7 matching bases. V was pared by 6 bases and J by 3 bases, with 12 bases between. Germline CDR1 reads SQVTM; CDR2 reads ANQGSEA. There are 12 residues in the CDR3. CDR3 in amino acids: CSVGGGFYEQYF. In DNA form, the CDR3 reads TGCAGCGTCGGAGGGGGCTTCTACGAGCAGTACTTC.

This chain joins TRBV27 and TRBJ1-1, with D unclear. This CDR3 region has 17 residues. The V end lost 5 bases, the J end lost 1 base, and 20 bases lay between the germline ends. CDR1 is MNHEY and CDR2 is SMNVEV in the germline V gene (reference sequence). DNA for the CDR3: TGTGCCAGCAGTCCCCGAAGTAGTCGAGAGAAGAACACTGAAGCTTTCTTT. Amino acid sequence: CASSPRSSREKNTEAFF.

A single count supports this clone. The chain employs TRBV7-3 and TRBJ1-1, with 7 positions matching TRBD1. The germline V gene has CDR1 SGHTA and CDR2 FQGTGA. The CDR3 loop spans 13 amino acids. The V and J ends lost 5 bases and 4 bases, in that order; junction bases with no gene match: 4. This CDR3 is CASSLDRVTEAFF. CDR3 DNA: TGTGCCAGCAGCCTTGACAGGGTCACTGAAGCTTTCTTT.

The gene calls are TRBV19 and TRBJ2-2, with D perhaps matching TRBD1 (5 bases). The CDR3 length is 16 residues. From germline, CDR1 is LNHDA and CDR2 SQIVND (reference sequence). Between the trimmed V and J ends, which lost 5 bases and 0 bases, there was a span of 13 bases. The CDR3 DNA is TGTGCCAGTAGTCCCGGGCGGACATCGAACACCGGGGAGCTGTTTTTT. Protein product: CASSPGRTSNTGELFF.

The gene calls are TRBV19 and TRBJ2-3; D unresolved. The CDR3 sequence is 13 residues long. Germline V lookup: CDR1 LNHDA, CDR2 SQIVND (reference sequence). Trimming stripped 5 bases from V and 5 bases from J, with 11 bases between. Here the CDR3 reads CASSRQVIDTQYF. The CDR3 DNA follows: TGTGCCAGTAGTCGGCAGGTAATAGATACGCAGTATTTT.

This clone was picked up a small number of times. The chain links TRBV3-1 (or the pseudogene TRBV3-2) to TRBJ1-2; TRBD1 is a possible D gene (6 bases). CDR1 is LGHDT and CDR2 is YNNKEL in the germline V gene (reference sequence). The CDR3 is made up of 14 amino acids. V lost 4 bases and J 5 bases, leaving 14 bases between the germline ends. The CDR3 is CASSRVGTPYGYTF. CDR3 coding DNA: TGTGCCAGCAGCCGGGTCGGGACACCGTATGGCTACACCTTC.

The chain recombines TRBV4-1 with TRBJ1-5; 7 bases match TRBD1. J was trimmed by 5 bases and V by 3 bases; bases with no gene match: 7. CDR1 is MGHRA, CDR2 YSYEKL, per germline. This CDR3 region has 15 residues. In DNA, the CDR3 is TGCGCCAGCAGCCAGGAAGGACAGGAGGATCAGCCCCAGCATTTT. It yields the protein CASSQEGQEDQPQHF.

The chain joins TRBV6-5 to TRBJ2-7; 8 bases are a match to TRBD2. V lost 5 bases and J lost 0; bases outside the gene matches: 3. The CDR3 loop spans 14 amino acids. Per the germline V gene, CDR1 is MNHEY and CDR2 is SVGAGI. CDR3 in DNA: TGTGCCAGCAGTCCCGGACTAGCCTCCTACGAGCAGTACTTC. Translation gives CASSPGLASYEQYF.

V gene TRBV9 combines with J gene TRBJ2-3; the D gene is possibly TRBD2 (6 bases). The CDR3 runs to 17 residues. Trimming removed 4 bases at V and 1 base at J, with 19 bases between. Germline assignment: CDR1 SGDLS and CDR2 YYNGEE. The CDR3 sequence is CASSPLGGAPGTDTQYF. The CDR3 region has the DNA TGTGCCAGCAGCCCCCTCGGAGGGGCGCCGGGCACAGATACGCAGTATTTT.

This sequence joins TRBV6-2 or TRBV6-3 and TRBJ1-1; tentative D call: TRBD1 (6 bases). V was cut by 5 bases and J by 11 bases, with 15 bases left in between. The CDR3 covers 12 residues. Per the germline V gene, CDR1 is MNHEY and CDR2 is SVGEGT. The CDR3 loop is CASSQGRGEAFF. The CDR3 nucleotides are TGTGCCAGCAGTCAGGGGCGAGGGGAGGCTTTCTTT.

Remarks on this clone: Relative to the germline gene, one junction end is altered; a read error may explain this. Written as DNA, the CDR3 is TGTGCCAGCAGCTCGCAGGGTTTTCCGGCTAGATTC. Translating it yields CASSSQGFPARF. The gene calls are TRBV7-9 and TRBJ1-2, with a tentative D call TRBD1 (5 bases). This CDR3 contains 12 residues. Looked up from germline, CDR1 is SEHNR and CDR2 is FQNEAQ (reference sequence).

A few counts support this clone. The rearrangement uses TRBV29-1 and TRBJ1-2; D may be TRBD1 (6 bases). The CDR3 length is 12 residues. V was clipped by 5 bases and J by 8 bases, with 15 bases between them. Looked up from germline, CDR1 is SQVTM and CDR2 is ANQGSEA. The CDR3: CSVRGNGDGYTF. The CDR3, as DNA: TGCAGCGTTAGGGGGAATGGGGACGGCTACACCTTC. Full variable domain (missing parts from reference TRBV29-1 and TRBJ1-2): SAVISQKPSRDICQRGTSLTIQCQVDSQVTMMFWYRQQPGQSLTLIATANQGSEATYESGFVIDKFPISRPNLTFSTLTVSNMSPEDSSIYLCSVRGNGDGYTFGSGTRLTVV.

The chain combines TRBV7-9 with TRBJ2-1; the D gene is possibly TRBD1 (5 bases). Germline CDR1 SEHNR, CDR2 FQNEAQ (reference sequence). The CDR3 length is 15 residues. V lost 5 bases to trimming and J lost 3 bases, with 14 bases between them. The CDR3 nucleotides read TGTGCCAGCAGCCCTGGGGCAGGGATCTACAATGAGCAGTTCTTC. It specifies CASSPGAGIYNEQFF.

This clone was recorded only once. DNA of the CDR3: TGTGCCAGCAGCCAGATAAGGGGGTCTGGGGAAAAACTGTTTTTT. Encoded protein: CASSQIRGSGEKLFF. The J gene is TRBJ1-4, the V gene TRBV4-2, with D maybe TRBD1 (6 bases). Germline-derived CDR1 and CDR2 are LGHNA and YNFKEQ. V was clipped by 3 bases and J by 8 bases, with 16 bases between them. CDR3 length: 15 amino acids.